This T cell receptor beta chain emerged from a study of T cells in localized non-small cell lung cancer. V dropped 7 bases and J dropped 8 bases, with 17 bases sitting between them. CDR3 length: 12 residues. CDR1 is SQVTM and CDR2 is ANQGSEA in the germline V gene. TCRdb's table, derived via immunoSEQ multiplex PCR, lists solely in-frame clones and lacks some. Of tens of thousands of clones listed, around 90% were seen once; the top ten hold roughly 14%. The sequence derives from a man aged 40-75 years with stage I squamous cell lung carcinoma. The J gene is TRBJ1-2, the V gene TRBV29-1; D ambiguous. The sample was peripheral blood, taken before any cancer treatment. The CDR3 DNA reads as TGCAGCGCCGCCCCGGATCGCTGGGGCTACACCTTC. Translating gives CSAAPDRWGYTF.